Below, one TCR beta chain is given with its context. Its antigen remains unidentified. No base-level quality is on record; no much larger clone is a single base apart. Looking up the germline V gene yields CDR1 SQVTM and CDR2 ANQGSEA. Cut back by 7 bases and 5 bases, the V and J ends lie 11 bases apart. The CDR3 covers 11 residues, taking in both the cysteine and the phenylalanine. Of all the DNA, just the CDR3 is kept, 33 bases in frame from base 1. This sample was included in a study of cytomegalovirus exposure and HLA in healthy donors (dated 2017 in TCRdb). For the study in its entirety: According to a later analysis, one platform produced both the 100 to 150 validation repertoires and the 666 repertoires of the first cohort. The aim of the study was to test whether cataloging public T cell receptors could identify signatures of past pathogen exposure. In addition to the first cohort of several hundred subjects, a separate validation cohort of approximately 120 different subjects was used. The study combined high-throughput TCR immunosequencing, statistical association of individual TCRs with disease status, and machine learning to predict cytomegalovirus infection status. Findings and caveats that apply to the study as a whole: Three of the identified cytomegalovirus-associated TCR beta chains were confirmed in vitro to be specific for cytomegalovirus antigens. Most TCR sequences were seen in very few donors, while some public TCRs were found in many individuals. A later analysis found that TCRs clustered in the first cohort also tended to co-occur in the 120 or so validation repertoires, with 94% of cluster scores above 0. All 120 or so repertoires were used to score co-occurrence in the validation cohort in a later analysis, because that analysis had no HLA typing for the cohort. In both the original and validation cohorts, the classifier was reported to diagnose cytomegalovirus status with high specificity and sensitivity. The authors suggested that the approach could potentially be generalized to other disease states and immunological phenotypes. The study listed 170 or so TCR beta chains as associated with cytomegalovirus.

Donors formed part of the validation cohort, which comprised about 130 subjects and was distinct from the first cohort of 690 or so subjects. The library was produced with the immunoSEQ multiplex PCR assay. Per the original workflow: To diagnose cytomegalovirus status from the catalog of TCR beta chain sequences, a statistical classification framework was built. The table comes from immuneACCESS by way of TCRdb, which keeps in-frame sequences with V and J called. Part of the clones is missing from these tables; in studies checked, under half for an unresolved V gene and the rest for unknown reasons. The V and J calls and clone size are taken from that table; D and trimming were inferred from the DNA. Counted in this sample were roughly 56,000 clones; 85% to 95% of them appeared once. 2% to 2.5% of the sample is in the top ten clones.

The rearranged chain carries TRBV29-1 and TRBJ2-5; a confident D gene designation cannot be given. The sample consisted of PBMCs. The origin of this receptor is a man aged 18 to 29 in good health and CMV-seronegative. The CDR3 is CSAGFGETQYF. The nucleotide sequence reads as follows: TGCAGCGCTGGGTTCGGGGAGACCCAGTACTTC.